Described below is a single T cell receptor beta chain sequence and its context. The target antigen is unknown. Patients were ruled out by autoimmune disease history or systemic immunosuppression. The germline V gene has CDR1 SGHRS and CDR2 YFSETQ. CDR3 length: 13 residues. Trimming stripped 0 bases from V and 8 bases from J, with 11 bases between. This sample is drawn from a study of OX40 agonist ivuxolimab in advanced cancers. The study's findings and limits: The study did not work out the antigen specificity of the expanded peripheral T cells.

Profiling relied on immunoSEQ multiplex PCR, and the TCRdb table lists in-frame clones only, not all of them. Seen here are 65,000 to 95,000 clones, about nine tenths observed once, and the top ten hold over 0.15%. The sample was CD4+ or CD8+ T cells sorted from blood, taken in a trial of the OX40 agonist ivuxolimab. The rearrangement links TRBV5-1 to TRBJ1-1; a possible D gene is TRBD1 (6 bases). The TCR originated in an adult with an advanced solid tumor such as melanoma, head and neck, liver or kidney cancer. The CDR3 is CASSLDRVTEAFF. CDR3 nucleotides: TGCGCCAGCAGCTTGGACAGGGTGACCGAAGCTTTCTTT.